Following are 19 T cell receptor beta chains from one sample sequenced in a study of identical twins (dated by TCRdb to about 2016). The library was obtained by 5' RACE. Data came from an Illumina HiSeq 2000. The public reads were reprocessed in TCRdb via fastp at Q25 and MiXCR, keeping in-frame beta chains. Each entry merges the rows of one CDR3 protein and shows their most common DNA and genes. The sample includes 1.5 million or so distinct CDR3 sequences, with under 35% observed a single time. Approximately 0.25% of the sample belongs to the ten largest clones. The source material was cord blood. The receptors originated from a newborn girl in good health.

V usage is TRBV6-1 and J usage is TRBJ2-4; 8 bases are shared with TRBD2. The end of the DNA fits TRBJ2-7 better, so the J call may be wrong. The germline gives CDR1 MNHNS, CDR2 SASEGT. The CDR3 spans 15 residues. As DNA, the CDR3 is TGTGCCAGCAGTGACGCAACTAGCGGACACTACGAGCAGTACTTC. Its translation: CASSDATSGHYEQYF.

The sample holds a few counts of this clonotype. The chain couples TRBV3-1 to TRBJ2-1; 10 nucleotides agree with TRBD2. Trimming took 2 bases from V and 7 from J; bases not matched to a gene: 5. The germline gives CDR1 LGHDT, CDR2 YNNKEL (reference sequence). The CDR3 extends over 15 amino acids. CDR3 nucleotides: TGTGCCAGCAGCCAACTAGCGGGAGAGGGGAATGAGCAGTTCTTC. Protein product: CASSQLAGEGNEQFF.

In this sample, this clonotype turned up a few times. The CDR3 bases are TGCGCCAGCAGCTTCGACAGGTACTCTGGGGCCAACGTCCTGACTTTC. Translation gives CASSFDRYSGANVLTF. The gene calls are TRBV5-1 and TRBJ2-6, with TRBD1 as a possible D gene (6 bases). The germline gives CDR1 SGHRS, CDR2 YFSETQ. The CDR3 loop spans 16 amino acids. V shed 2 bases and J shed 0 bases, with 9 bases lying between them.

This clonotype showed up just a few times. The chain is built from TRBV11-2 and TRBJ2-3; 10 nucleotides align to TRBD2. V gave up 1 base and J gave up 1 base; unmatched junction bases: 8. The CDR3 is 18 amino acids. Looked up from germline, CDR1 is SGHAT and CDR2 is FQNNGV. CDR3 loop: CASSLGNATSGGTDTQYF. Written as DNA, the CDR3 is TGTGCCAGCAGCTTAGGAAACGCAACTAGCGGGGGCACAGATACGCAGTATTTT.

This clonotype was seen many times. The chain combines TRBV12-3 or TRBV12-4 with TRBJ2-7; 9 bases match TRBD2. CDR3 length: 15 amino acids. The V segment lost 1 base and the J segment 0 bases; nucleotides outside the gene matches: 1. The CDR3 DNA is TGTGCCAGCAGTTTAGGAGCGGGGGGCTCCTACGAGCAGTACTTC. Amino acids: CASSLGAGGSYEQYF.

This clonotype was counted a few times. The chain has TRBV7-8 and TRBJ1-2, with D perhaps TRBD1 (6 bases). V lost 7 bases and J 5 bases, leaving 20 bases between the germline ends. The CDR3 has 15 residues. Per the germline V gene, CDR1 is SGHVS and CDR2 is FQNEAQ. The CDR3 coding sequence is TGTGCCAGCAAGGCCCGGCGGGGGCAACCATATGGCTACACCTTC. Translated: CASKARRGQPYGYTF.

This chain joins TRBV11-2 and TRBJ2-5; weak D call: TRBD1 (5 bases). Germline CDR1 is SGHAT and CDR2 is FQNNGV. The CDR3 contains 14 residues. Trimming shortened V by 1 base and J by 9 bases, and 15 bases separated the two germline ends. The CDR3 DNA reads TGTGCCAGCAGCTTAGCGCCTCAGGGCCGGGCCCAGTACTTC. This translates into CASSLAPQGRAQYF.

This clonotype appeared a few times. The chain carries TRBV20-1 and TRBJ1-4; D may be TRBD1 (5 bases). The CDR3 covers 16 residues. Trimming stripped 5 bases from V and 3 bases from J, with 19 bases between. Germline lookup yields CDR1 DFQATT and CDR2 SNEGSKA (reference sequence). CDR3: CSAGIRVIIANEKLFF. The CDR3 DNA sequence: TGCAGTGCTGGAATCAGGGTTATTATAGCTAATGAAAAACTGTTTTTT.

This clonotype occurred a few times. The CDR3 bases are TGTGCCAGCAGTGCGCTTACGACGGTCTATGGCTACACCTTC. It encodes CASSALTTVYGYTF. V usage is TRBV25-1 and J usage is TRBJ1-2; D unresolved. Germline assignment: CDR1 MGHDK and CDR2 SYGVNS. V lost 4 bases and J lost 4, with 13 bases in between. The CDR3 has 14 amino acids.

This chain joins TRBV6-1 and TRBJ2-1; the match to TRBD1 covers 11 bases. The CDR3 contains 18 residues. Germline V gene sequence: CDR1 MNHNS, CDR2 SASEGT. V trimming: 4 bases; J trimming: 3 bases; junction bases outside the gene matches: 11. This CDR3 reads CASSAGYWTGGGYNEQFF. CDR3 coding DNA: TGTGCCAGCAGTGCAGGATACTGGACAGGGGGCGGCTACAATGAGCAGTTCTTC.

This clonotype appeared a few times. This sequence joins TRBV12-3 or TRBV12-4 and TRBJ2-5; D possibly corresponds to TRBD1 (5 bases). V lost 4 bases, J lost 11 bases, and 20 bases lay in between. The CDR3 length is 14 residues. This chain's CDR3 is CASSSTAGRKEQYF. CDR3 DNA: TGTGCCAGCAGTTCCACGGCAGGGCGGAAGGAGCAGTACTTC.

The chain is built from TRBV27 and TRBJ2-1, with 8 bases identical to TRBD2. Per germline, CDR1 MNHEY and CDR2 SMNVEV (reference sequence). The CDR3 spans 11 residues. V trimming: 8 bases; J trimming: 7 bases; junction bases outside the gene matches: 1. This chain's CDR3 is CASGTRNEQFF. CDR3 DNA: TGTGCCAGCGGGACTAGAAATGAGCAGTTCTTC.

This clonotype appeared a few times. The V gene is TRBV5-1, the J gene TRBJ2-3, with D perhaps matching TRBD1 or TRBD2 (5 bases each). The CDR3 spans 15 residues. The V end was cut by 0 bases, the J end by 0 bases, with 8 bases between. The V gene's germline CDR1 is SGHRS and CDR2 YFSETQ. In nucleotides, the CDR3 is TGCGCCAGCAGCTTGGACGGGGCTAGCACAGATACGCAGTATTTT. The encoded protein is CASSLDGASTDTQYF. The full variable domain, in which reference TRBV5-1 and TRBJ2-3 provide the parts outside the CDR3, is KAGVTQTPRYLIKTRGQQVTLSCSPISGHRSVSWYQQTPGQGLQFLFEYFSETQRNKGNFPGRFSGRQFSNSRSEMNVSTLELGDSALYLCASSLDGASTDTQYFGPGTRLTVL.

This clonotype was detected a few times. CDR3 amino acids: CASSLPVSSYNEQYF. Written as DNA, the CDR3 is TGTGCCAGCAGCCTCCCTGTTAGCTCCTACAATGAGCAGTACTTC. This chain uses TRBV14 with TRBJ2-1; D is undetermined. The J call may not be correct, given that the DNA end is closer to TRBJ2-7. Per the germline V gene, CDR1 is SGHDN and CDR2 is FVKESK. The CDR3 has 15 amino acids.

This clonotype was detected only a few times. The V call is TRBV9, the J call TRBJ2-5; D possibly corresponds to TRBD2 (6 bases). Trimming cost V 0 bases and J 11 bases, with 23 bases left between them. CDR3 length: 16 residues. Germline CDR1 reads SGDLS; CDR2 reads YYNGEE. The CDR3 loop reads CASSVEWGLKTPEQYF. In nucleotides, the CDR3 is TGTGCCAGCAGCGTAGAGTGGGGACTGAAAACCCCGGAGCAGTACTTC.

The CDR3 DNA is TGTGCCAGCAGACTACAGGGGGCGCGTATCTACGAGCAGTACTTC. Amino acid sequence: CASRLQGARIYEQYF. This chain links TRBV7-8 with TRBJ2-4, with 9 nucleotides matching TRBD1. The J call may be mistaken, given a closer DNA end match to TRBJ2-7. The CDR3 is 15 residues long. Germline assignment: CDR1 SGHVS and CDR2 FQNEAQ.

The CDR3 region has the DNA TGCAGTGCTCCGACTAGCGAGGCCAAAAACATTCAGTACTTC. As protein: CSAPTSEAKNIQYF. The gene calls are TRBV20-1 and TRBJ2-4, with 8 bases aligning to TRBD2. CDR1 is DFQATT, CDR2 SNEGSKA, per germline (reference sequence). The CDR3 totals 14 residues. Losses at the gene ends were 5 bases for V and 1 base for J; bases not matched to a gene: 4.

A word on this clonotype: A much larger clonotype is one base distant, so this may be a read error. This sequence joins TRBV7-6 and TRBJ2-1, with 10 nucleotides matching TRBD2. The length of the CDR3 is 16 residues. Germline values: CDR1 SGHVS, CDR2 FNYEAQ. CDR3 nucleotides: TGTGCCAGCAGCTTACCTAGCGGGAGCTCCTACAATGAGCGGTTCTTC. Amino acids: CASSLPSGSSYNERFF.

The sample holds a few counts of this clonotype. The chain combines TRBV6-6 with TRBJ2-3; 11 positions match TRBD2. The germline gives CDR1 MNHNY, CDR2 SVGAGI (reference sequence). J lost 3 bases, V lost 3 bases, and 8 bases had no gene match. This CDR3 spans 17 amino acids. CDR3 nucleotide sequence: TGTGCCAGCAGTTATCGCGAACTAGCGGGAGTGACAGATACGCAGTATTTT. This encodes CASSYRELAGVTDTQYF.